This paragraph covers one T cell receptor (beta chain) sequence. The CDR3 consists of 13 residues. Trimming stripped 5 bases from V and 2 bases from J, with 11 bases between. Germline loops: CDR1 SGDLS, CDR2 YYNGEE. Profiled with immunoSEQ multiplex PCR; TCRdb holds only in-frame clones, not every one. The sample holds some 81,000 clones; about 95% are singletons and the top ten take about 4.5%. This sample is part of a study of blood T cell repertoires in COVID-19. Study at large: The United States, Italy and Spain provided the acute and convalescent COVID-19 samples.

The chain employs TRBV9 and TRBJ2-7, with a weak D call TRBD2 (6 bases). This receptor was obtained from a human donor with active COVID-19. The donor label of this sample is uncertain. Sequencing was done on a sample of peripheral blood. CDR3 DNA: TGTGCCAGCAGGGGGGAGGATACCTACGAGCAGTACTTC. Protein product: CASRGEDTYEQYF. The variable domain in full, with the rest retrieved from reference TRBV9 and TRBJ2-7, is DSGVTQTPKHLITATGQRVTLRCSPRSGDLSVYWYQQSLDQGLQFLIQYYNGEERAKGNILERFSAQQFPDLHSELNLSSLELGDSALYFCASRGEDTYEQYFGPGTRLTVT.